This TCR beta chain is drawn from a study of blood T cells in healthy people across ages. Study context: Template-switching capture recovered about one barcoded beta molecule per two T cells.

Every participating donor contributed about 10 milliliters of peripheral blood through a draw. They isolated at least 6 million PBMCs from each sample. This clonotype was seen repeatedly, ten times or more. Sample-barcoded 5' priming and a J-beta primer mix drove a second PCR of about 7 to 12 cycles. Every individual sample yielded 3 million or more paired-end reads (each containing CDR3). TCRdb ran MiXCR on the 5' RACE reads and lists one entry per CDR3 protein. The table lists some 880,000 distinct CDR3 sequences, around 36% of them singletons. The clonotype was recovered from a man aged 18 to 29 in good health. Material for sequencing was blood.

The CDR3 DNA reads as TGCAGCGTTGAAGCCCGGTCAAGCGGGGGCCAAACGGAAGAGACCCAGTACTTC. Its translation: CSVEARSSGGQTEETQYF. The chain links TRBV29-1 to TRBJ2-5; 8 bases match TRBD2. V shed 1 base and J 3 bases; nucleotides not matched to a gene: 16. Per germline, CDR1 SQVTM and CDR2 ANQGSEA. CDR3 length: 18 amino acids.